The table lists the clone carrying this T cell receptor beta chain with a count of one. The antigen remains undetermined. The germline V gene has CDR1 MNHEY and CDR2 SVGAGI. The CDR3 runs 15 residues. Trimming removed 0 bases from V and 7 bases from J; junction bases left unmatched: 4. This entry is derived from a study of siplizumab effects on memory and regulatory T cells. General study points: A significant reduction in alloreactive sequences traceable to unstimulated CD4+ memory cells was produced by siplizumab.

Assay used: immunoSEQ multiplex PCR; TCRdb lists only in-frame clones, some missing. This table has some 100,000 clones, 93% appearing once. Input material: CD8+ T cells sorted from blood. The source of this sequence is a human donor in good health. The chain couples TRBV6-5 to TRBJ2-2; 8 nucleotides match TRBD2. The CDR3: CASSYSTGGVGELFF. CDR3 DNA: TGTGCCAGCAGTTACTCGACGGGGGGGGTCGGGGAGCTGTTTTTT.